This TCR beta chain appears in the sequencing data of a study of T cell repertoires in cytomegalovirus infection. This clonotype was counted ten times or more. TCRdb analysed the reads with MiXCR anew, one entry per CDR3 protein. The sample contains 200,000 to 300,000 distinct CDR3 sequences, roughly 12% of which appear only once. Germline V gene sequence: CDR1 SGHTA, CDR2 FQGNSA. The CDR3 has 15 amino acids. With 1 base removed from V and 1 base from J, the gap between germline ends came to 7 bases. This TCR came from a human donor in good health (CMV status not recorded). Some clones in this sample may be carry-over from other donors' samples. The chain couples TRBV7-2 to TRBJ2-2; D call uncertain. Material for sequencing was PBMCs. The CDR3 sequence: CASSLDTLNTGELFF. CDR3 nucleotides: TGTGCCAGCAGCTTAGACACGTTGAACACCGGGGAGCTGTTTTTT.